The TCR beta chain described here comes from a study of blood T cell repertoires in COVID-19. Sequencing was performed with immunoSEQ multiplex PCR; in TCRdb, only in-frame clones are kept and a portion is missing. This sample yields about 480,000 clones, of which roughly 91% are seen a single time; 7.8% belongs to the top ten. Germline V gives CDR1 SNHLY, CDR2 FYNNEI. The ends lost 4 bases at V and 3 bases at J; junction bases unmatched: 11. The CDR3 runs 17 residues. Sequencing used peripheral blood. The V call is TRBV2, the J call TRBJ2-7, with 11 bases that match TRBD1. The TCR comes from a woman between 45 and 65 years old with COVID-19, enrolled during active disease. In nucleotides, the CDR3 is TGTGCCAGCAGTGGACCGGGGGAGGGGACAGGGGGCTACGAGCAGTACTTC. Its translation: CASSGPGEGTGGYEQYF.